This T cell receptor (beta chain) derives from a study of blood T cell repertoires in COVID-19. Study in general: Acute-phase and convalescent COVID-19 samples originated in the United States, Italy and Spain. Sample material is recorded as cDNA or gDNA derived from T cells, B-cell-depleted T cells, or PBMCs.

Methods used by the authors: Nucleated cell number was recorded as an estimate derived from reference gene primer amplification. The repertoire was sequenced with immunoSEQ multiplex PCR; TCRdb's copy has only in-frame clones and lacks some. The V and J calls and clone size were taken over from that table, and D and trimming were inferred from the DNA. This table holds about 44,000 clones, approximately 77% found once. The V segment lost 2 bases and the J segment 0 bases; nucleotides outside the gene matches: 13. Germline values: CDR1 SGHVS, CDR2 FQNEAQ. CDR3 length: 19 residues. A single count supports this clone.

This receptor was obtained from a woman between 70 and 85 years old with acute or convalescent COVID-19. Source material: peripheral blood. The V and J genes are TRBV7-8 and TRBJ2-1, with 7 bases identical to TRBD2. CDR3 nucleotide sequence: TGTGCCAGCAGCTTATTGGAGCGGGATCAAATAAGCTCCTACAATGAGCAGTTCTTC. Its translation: CASSLLERDQISSYNEQFF.